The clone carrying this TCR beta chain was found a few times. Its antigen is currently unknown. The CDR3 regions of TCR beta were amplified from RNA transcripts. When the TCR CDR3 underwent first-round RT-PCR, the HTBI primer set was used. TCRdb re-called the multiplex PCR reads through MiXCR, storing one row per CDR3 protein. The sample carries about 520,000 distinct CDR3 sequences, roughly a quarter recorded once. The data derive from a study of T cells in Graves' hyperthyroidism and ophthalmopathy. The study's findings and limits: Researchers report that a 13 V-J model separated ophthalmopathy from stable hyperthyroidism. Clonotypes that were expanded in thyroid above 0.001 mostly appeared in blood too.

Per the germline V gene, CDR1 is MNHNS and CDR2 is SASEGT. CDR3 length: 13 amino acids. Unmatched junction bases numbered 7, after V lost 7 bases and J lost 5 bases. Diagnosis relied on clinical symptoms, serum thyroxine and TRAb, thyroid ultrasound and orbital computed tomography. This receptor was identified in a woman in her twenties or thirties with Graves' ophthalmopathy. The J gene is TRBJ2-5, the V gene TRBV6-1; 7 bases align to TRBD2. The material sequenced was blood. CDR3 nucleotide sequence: TGTGCCAGCACCTCCCTGCGGGGGGAGACCCAGTACTTC. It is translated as CASTSLRGETQYF.